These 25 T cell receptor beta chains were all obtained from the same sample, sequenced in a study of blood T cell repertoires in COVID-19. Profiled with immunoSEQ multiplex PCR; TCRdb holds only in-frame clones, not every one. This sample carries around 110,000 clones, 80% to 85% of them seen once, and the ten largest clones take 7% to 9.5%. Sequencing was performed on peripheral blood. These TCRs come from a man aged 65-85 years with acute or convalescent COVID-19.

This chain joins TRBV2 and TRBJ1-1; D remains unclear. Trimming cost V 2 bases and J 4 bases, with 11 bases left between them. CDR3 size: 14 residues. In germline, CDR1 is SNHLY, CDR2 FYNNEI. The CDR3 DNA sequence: TGTGCCAGCAGTGAACGGGGAATAGGCACTGAAGCTTTCTTT. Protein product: CASSERGIGTEAFF.

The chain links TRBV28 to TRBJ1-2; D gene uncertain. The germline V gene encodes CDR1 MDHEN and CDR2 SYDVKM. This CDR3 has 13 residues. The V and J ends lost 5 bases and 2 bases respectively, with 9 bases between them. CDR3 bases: TGTGCCAGCAGTCCCAAAATGAACTATGGCTACACCTTC. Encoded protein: CASSPKMNYGYTF.

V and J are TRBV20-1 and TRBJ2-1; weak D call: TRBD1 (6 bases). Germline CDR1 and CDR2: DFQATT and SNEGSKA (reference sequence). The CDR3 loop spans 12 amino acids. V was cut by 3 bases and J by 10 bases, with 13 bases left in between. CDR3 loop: CSASDFGQEQFF. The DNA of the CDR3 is TGCAGTGCTAGTGATTTCGGACAGGAGCAGTTCTTC.

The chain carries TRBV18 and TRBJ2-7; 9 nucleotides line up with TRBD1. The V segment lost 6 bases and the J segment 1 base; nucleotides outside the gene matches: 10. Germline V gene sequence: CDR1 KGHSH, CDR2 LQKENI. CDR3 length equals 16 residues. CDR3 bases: TGTGCCAGCTCGCCCGTCCCCGGGACAGGGTCCTACGAGCAGTACTTC. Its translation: CASSPVPGTGSYEQYF.

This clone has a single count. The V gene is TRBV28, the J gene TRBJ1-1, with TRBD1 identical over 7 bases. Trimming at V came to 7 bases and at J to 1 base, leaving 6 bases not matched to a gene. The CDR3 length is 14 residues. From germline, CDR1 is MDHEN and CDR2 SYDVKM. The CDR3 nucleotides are TGTGCCAGCAAAATAGGGGGCTGGAACACTGAAGCTTTCTTT. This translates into CASKIGGWNTEAFF.

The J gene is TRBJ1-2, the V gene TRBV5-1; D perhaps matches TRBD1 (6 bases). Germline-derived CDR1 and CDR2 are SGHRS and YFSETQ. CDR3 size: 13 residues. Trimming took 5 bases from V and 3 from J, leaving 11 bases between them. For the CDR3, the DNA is TGCGCCAGCAGACAGGGTATGGACTATGGCTACACCTTC. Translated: CASRQGMDYGYTF.

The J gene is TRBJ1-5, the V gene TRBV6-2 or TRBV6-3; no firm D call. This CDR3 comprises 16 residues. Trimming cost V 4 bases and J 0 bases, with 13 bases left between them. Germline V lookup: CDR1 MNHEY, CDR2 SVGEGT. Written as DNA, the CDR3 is TGTGCCAGCAGTTTCCAGATCGGGGATAGCAATCAGCCCCAGCATTTT. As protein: CASSFQIGDSNQPQHF.

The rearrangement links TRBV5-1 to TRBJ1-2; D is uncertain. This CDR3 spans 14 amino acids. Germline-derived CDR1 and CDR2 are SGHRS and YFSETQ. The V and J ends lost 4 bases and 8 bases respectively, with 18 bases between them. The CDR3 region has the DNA TGCGCCAGCAGCGAGGGCCTCAGAGCGACGGGCTACACCTTC. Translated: CASSEGLRATGYTF. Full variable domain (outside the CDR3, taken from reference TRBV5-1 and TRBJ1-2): KAGVTQTPRYLIKTRGQQVTLSCSPISGHRSVSWYQQTPGQGLQFLFEYFSETQRNKGNFPGRFSGRQFSNSRSEMNVSTLELGDSALYLCASSEGLRATGYTFGSGTRLTVV.

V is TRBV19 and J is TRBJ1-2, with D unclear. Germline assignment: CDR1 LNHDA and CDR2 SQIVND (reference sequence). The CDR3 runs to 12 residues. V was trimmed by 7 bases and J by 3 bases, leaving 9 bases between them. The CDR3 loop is CASKRRDYGYTF. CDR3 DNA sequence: TGTGCCAGTAAGAGGAGGGACTATGGCTACACCTTC.

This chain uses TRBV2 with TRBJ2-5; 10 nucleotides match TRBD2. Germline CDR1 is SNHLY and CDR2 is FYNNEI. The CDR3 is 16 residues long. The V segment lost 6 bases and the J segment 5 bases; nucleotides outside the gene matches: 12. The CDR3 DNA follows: TGTGCCAGCAGCGCAGACCCTAGCGGGAGAGGCGAGACCCAGTACTTC. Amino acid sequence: CASSADPSGRGETQYF.

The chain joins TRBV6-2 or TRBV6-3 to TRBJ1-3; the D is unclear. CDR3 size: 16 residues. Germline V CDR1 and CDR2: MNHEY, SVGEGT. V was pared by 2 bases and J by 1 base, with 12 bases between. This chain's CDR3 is CASSYPGTGSGNTIYF. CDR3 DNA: TGTGCCAGCAGTTACCCAGGAACCGGTTCTGGAAACACCATATATTTT.

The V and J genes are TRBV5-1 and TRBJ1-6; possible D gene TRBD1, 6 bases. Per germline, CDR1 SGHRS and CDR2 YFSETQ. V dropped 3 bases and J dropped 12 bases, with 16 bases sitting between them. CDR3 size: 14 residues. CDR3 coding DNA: TGCGCCAGCAGCTCCCGAGGGGGAAATATACCCCTCCACTTT. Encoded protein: CASSSRGGNIPLHF.

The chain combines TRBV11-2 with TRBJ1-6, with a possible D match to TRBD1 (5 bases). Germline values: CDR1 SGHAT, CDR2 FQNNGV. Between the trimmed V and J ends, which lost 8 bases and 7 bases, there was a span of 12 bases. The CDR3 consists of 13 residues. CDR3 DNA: TGTGCCAGCGTAGCCGGACAAAATTCACCCCTCCACTTT. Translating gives CASVAGQNSPLHF.

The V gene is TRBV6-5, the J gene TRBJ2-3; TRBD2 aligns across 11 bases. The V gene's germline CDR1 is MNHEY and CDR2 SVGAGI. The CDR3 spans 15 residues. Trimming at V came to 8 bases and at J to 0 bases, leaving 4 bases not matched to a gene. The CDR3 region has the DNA TGTGCCAGCGCGGGGACTAGCGGTAGCACAGATACGCAGTATTTT. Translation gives CASAGTSGSTDTQYF.

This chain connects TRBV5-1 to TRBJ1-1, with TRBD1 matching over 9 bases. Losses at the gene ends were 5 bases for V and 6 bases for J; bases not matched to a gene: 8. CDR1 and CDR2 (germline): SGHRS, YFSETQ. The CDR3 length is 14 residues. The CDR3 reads CASSFTGGVPEAFF. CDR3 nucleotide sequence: TGCGCCAGCAGTTTCACAGGGGGCGTCCCTGAAGCTTTCTTT.

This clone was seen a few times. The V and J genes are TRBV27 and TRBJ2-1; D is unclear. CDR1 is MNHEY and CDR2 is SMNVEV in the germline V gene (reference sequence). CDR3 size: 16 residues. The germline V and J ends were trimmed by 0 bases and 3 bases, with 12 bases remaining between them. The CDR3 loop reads CASSLSWLVGYNEQFF. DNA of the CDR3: TGTGCCAGCAGTTTATCGTGGCTAGTGGGCTACAATGAGCAGTTCTTC.

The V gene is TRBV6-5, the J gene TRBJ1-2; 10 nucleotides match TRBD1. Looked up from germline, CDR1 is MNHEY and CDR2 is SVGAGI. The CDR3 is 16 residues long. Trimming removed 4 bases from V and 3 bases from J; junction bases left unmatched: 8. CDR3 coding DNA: TGTGCCAGCAGTTCAAGAGGGACAGGGGAGGACTATGGCTACACCTTC. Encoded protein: CASSSRGTGEDYGYTF.

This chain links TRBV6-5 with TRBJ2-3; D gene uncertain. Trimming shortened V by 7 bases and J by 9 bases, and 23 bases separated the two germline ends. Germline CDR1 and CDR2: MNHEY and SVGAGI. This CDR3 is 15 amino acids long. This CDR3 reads CASTYPRGAFSTQYF. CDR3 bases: TGTGCCAGCACCTACCCTCGCGGTGCTTTCAGCACGCAGTATTTT.

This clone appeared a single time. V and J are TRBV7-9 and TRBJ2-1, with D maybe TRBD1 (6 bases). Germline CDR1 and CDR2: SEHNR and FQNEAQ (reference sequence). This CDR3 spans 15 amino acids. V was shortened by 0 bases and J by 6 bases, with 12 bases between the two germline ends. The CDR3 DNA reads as TGTGCCAGCAGCTTAGCGGGGGAAGGGGGCAATGAGCAGTTCTTC. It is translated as CASSLAGEGGNEQFF. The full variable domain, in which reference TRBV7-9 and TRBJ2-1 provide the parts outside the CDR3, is DTGVSQNPRHKITKRGQNVTFRCDPISEHNRLYWYRQTLGQGPEFLTYFQNEAQLEKSRLLSDRFSAERPKGSFSTLEIQRTEQGDSAMYLCASSLAGEGGNEQFFGPGTRLTVL.

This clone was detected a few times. The CDR3 loop reads CASSPSGGINEQFF. CDR3 bases: TGTGCCAGCAGCCCCTCAGGGGGGATCAATGAGCAGTTCTTC. The V and J genes are TRBV7-3 and TRBJ2-1, with D maybe TRBD1 (7 bases). Trimming removed 5 bases at V and 6 bases at J, with 14 bases between. Germline values: CDR1 SGHTA, CDR2 FQGTGA. The CDR3 extends over 14 amino acids.

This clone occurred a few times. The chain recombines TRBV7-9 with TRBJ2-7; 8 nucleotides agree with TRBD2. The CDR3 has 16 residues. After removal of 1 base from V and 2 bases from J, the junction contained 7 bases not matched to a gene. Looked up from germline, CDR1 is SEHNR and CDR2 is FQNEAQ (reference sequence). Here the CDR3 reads CASSLDRLAGPYEQYF. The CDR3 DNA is TGTGCCAGCAGCTTAGACCGGCTAGCGGGTCCCTACGAGCAGTACTTC.

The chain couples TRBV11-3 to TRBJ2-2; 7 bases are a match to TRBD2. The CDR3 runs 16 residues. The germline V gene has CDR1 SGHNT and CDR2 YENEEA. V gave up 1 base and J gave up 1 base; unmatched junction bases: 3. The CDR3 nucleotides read TGTGCCAGCAGCTTAGCCGGCGGGGGGAACACCGGGGAGCTGTTTTTT. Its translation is CASSLAGGGNTGELFF.

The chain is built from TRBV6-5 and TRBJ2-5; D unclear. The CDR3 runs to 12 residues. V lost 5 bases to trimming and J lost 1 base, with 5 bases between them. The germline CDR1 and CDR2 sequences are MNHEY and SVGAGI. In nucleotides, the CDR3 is TGTGCCAGCAGTCCTCTCCAAGAGACCCAGTACTTC. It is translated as CASSPLQETQYF.

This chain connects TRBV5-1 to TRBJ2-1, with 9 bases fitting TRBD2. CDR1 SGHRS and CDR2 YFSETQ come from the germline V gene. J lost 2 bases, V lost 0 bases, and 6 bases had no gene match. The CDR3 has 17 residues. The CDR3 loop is CASSLAPGGGAYNEQFF. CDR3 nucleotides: TGCGCCAGCAGCTTGGCTCCTGGCGGGGGGGCCTACAATGAGCAGTTCTTC.

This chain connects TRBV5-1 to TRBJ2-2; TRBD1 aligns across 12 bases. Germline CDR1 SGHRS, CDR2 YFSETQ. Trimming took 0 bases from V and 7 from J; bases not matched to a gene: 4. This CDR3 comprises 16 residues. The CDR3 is CASSLAGTGGYGELFF. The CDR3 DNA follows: TGCGCCAGCAGCTTGGCCGGGACAGGGGGCTACGGGGAGCTGTTTTTT.